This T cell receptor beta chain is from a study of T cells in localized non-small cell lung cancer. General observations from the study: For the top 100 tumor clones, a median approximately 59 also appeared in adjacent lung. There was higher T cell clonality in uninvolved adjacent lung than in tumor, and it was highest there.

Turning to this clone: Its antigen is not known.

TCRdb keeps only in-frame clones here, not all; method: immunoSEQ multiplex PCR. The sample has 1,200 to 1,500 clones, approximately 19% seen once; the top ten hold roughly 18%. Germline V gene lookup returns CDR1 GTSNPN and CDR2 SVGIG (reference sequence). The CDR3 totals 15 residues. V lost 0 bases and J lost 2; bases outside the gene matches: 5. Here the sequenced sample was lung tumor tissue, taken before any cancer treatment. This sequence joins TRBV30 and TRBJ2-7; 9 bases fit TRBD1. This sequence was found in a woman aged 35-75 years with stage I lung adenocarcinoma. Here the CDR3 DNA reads TGTGCCTGGAGTGTAGCAGGGACAGGGACCTACGAGCAGTACTTC. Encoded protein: CAWSVAGTGTYEQYF.